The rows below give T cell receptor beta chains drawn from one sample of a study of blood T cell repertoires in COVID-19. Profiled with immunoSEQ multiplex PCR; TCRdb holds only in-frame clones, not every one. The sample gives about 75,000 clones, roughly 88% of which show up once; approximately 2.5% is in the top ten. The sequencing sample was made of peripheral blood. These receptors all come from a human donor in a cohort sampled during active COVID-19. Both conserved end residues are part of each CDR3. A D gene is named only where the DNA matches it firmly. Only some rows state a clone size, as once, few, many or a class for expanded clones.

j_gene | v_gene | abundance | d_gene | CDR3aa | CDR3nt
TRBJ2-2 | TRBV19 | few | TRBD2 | CASSWGPMRELAGELFF | TGTGCCAGTAGTTGGGGCCCTATGCGGGAGCTGGCCGGGGAGCTGTTTTTT
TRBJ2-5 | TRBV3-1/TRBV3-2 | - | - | CASSRRGPGETQYF | TGTGCCAGCAGCCGGAGGGGGCCTGGAGAGACCCAGTACTTC
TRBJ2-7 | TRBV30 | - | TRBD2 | CAWSVSSGPYEQYF | TGTGCCTGGAGTGTGTCTAGCGGACCCTACGAGCAGTACTTC
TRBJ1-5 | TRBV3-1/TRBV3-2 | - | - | CASSQVREVDQPQHF | TGTGCCAGCAGCCAAGTCAGGGAAGTAGATCAGCCCCAGCATTTT
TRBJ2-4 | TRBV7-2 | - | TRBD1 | CASSLADRGDIQYF | TGTGCCAGCAGCTTAGCTGACAGGGGTGACATTCAGTACTTC
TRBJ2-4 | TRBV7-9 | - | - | CASSLGTGGDLAKNIQYF | TGTGCCAGCAGCTTAGGAACAGGGGGGGACCTAGCCAAAAACATTCAGTACTTC
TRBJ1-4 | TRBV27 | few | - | CASSSGSANEKLFF | TGTGCCAGCAGCTCAGGGTCCGCTAATGAAAAACTGTTTTTT
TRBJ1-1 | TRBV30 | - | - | CAGQMNTEAFF | TGTGCCGGACAAATGAACACTGAAGCTTTCTTT
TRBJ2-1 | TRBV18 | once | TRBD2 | CASSPPGLAGGNNEQFF | TGTGCCAGCTCACCACCTGGACTAGCGGGAGGTAACAATGAGCAGTTCTTC
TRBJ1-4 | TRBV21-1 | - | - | CASSNPGQANEKLFF | TGTGCCAGCAGCAACCCGGGACAGGCTAATGAAAAACTGTTTTTT
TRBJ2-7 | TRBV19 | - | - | CATNLRGTTKQYF | TGTGCCACCAACCTAAGGGGGACTACGAAGCAGTACTTC
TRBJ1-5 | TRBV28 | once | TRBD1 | CASSLSGGNQPQHF | TGTGCCAGCAGTTTATCAGGGGGGAATCAGCCCCAGCATTTT
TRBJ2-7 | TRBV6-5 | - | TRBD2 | CASTPGLAGLGEQYF | TGTGCCAGCACCCCCGGACTAGCGGGACTAGGAGAGCAGTACTTC
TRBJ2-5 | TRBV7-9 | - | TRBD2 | CASSPPSGLQETQYF | TGTGCCAGCAGCCCCCCTAGCGGGCTCCAAGAGACCCAGTACTTC
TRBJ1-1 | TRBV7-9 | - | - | CASSLGAYPPTEAFF | TGTGCCAGCAGCTTAGGGGCGTACCCACCCACTGAAGCTTTCTTT
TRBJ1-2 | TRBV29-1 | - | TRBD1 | CSVGQGRGEPQANYGYTF | TGCAGCGTTGGACAGGGGAGGGGAGAACCCCAAGCTAACTATGGCTACACCTTC
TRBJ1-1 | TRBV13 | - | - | CASSYYRMNTEAFF | TGTGCCAGCAGCTATTACAGGATGAACACTGAAGCTTTCTTT
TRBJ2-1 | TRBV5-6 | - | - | CASSITGHNEQFF | TGTGCCAGCAGCATAACAGGGCACAATGAGCAGTTCTTC
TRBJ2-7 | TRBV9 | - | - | CASSDQGLNEQYF | TGTGCCAGCAGCGACCAGGGGCTTAACGAGCAGTACTTC
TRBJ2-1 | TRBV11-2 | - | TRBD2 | CASSLTIERTSGSMQFF | TGTGCCAGCAGCCTAACGATTGAGAGGACTAGCGGGAGCATGCAGTTCTTC
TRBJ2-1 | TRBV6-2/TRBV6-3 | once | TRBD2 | CASSYPRGGLENEQFF | TGTGCCAGCAGTTATCCGCGGGGGGGCCTTGAGAATGAGCAGTTCTTC
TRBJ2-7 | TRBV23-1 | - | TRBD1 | CASSPLSGTGIIDEQYF | TGCGCCAGCAGCCCCCTTTCCGGGACAGGGATAATCGACGAGCAGTACTTC
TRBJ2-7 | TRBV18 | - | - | CASSPRHSYEQYF | TGTGCCAGCTCACCACGCCATAGCTACGAGCAGTACTTC
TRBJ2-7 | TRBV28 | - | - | CASSLIGAFNEQYF | TGTGCCAGCAGTTTGATAGGAGCTTTCAACGAGCAGTACTTC
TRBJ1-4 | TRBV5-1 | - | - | CASSLGRGEKLFF | TGCGCCAGCAGCTTGGGGAGGGGTGAAAAACTGTTTTTT
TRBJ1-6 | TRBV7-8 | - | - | CASSRYGGARSPLHF | TGTGCCAGCAGCCGTTACGGGGGGGCCAGGTCACCCCTCCACTTT
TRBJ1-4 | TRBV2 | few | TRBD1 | CASRAPDREPEKLFF | TGTGCCAGCCGGGCACCTGACAGGGAGCCTGAAAAACTGTTTTTT
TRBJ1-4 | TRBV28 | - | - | CASTDSTNEKLFF | TGTGCCAGCACCGACAGTACTAATGAAAAACTGTTTTTT
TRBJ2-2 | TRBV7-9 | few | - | CASSLSLTNTGELFF | TGTGCCAGCAGCTTGTCCCTCACTAACACCGGGGAGCTGTTTTTT
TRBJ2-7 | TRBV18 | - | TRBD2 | CASSLAGVGNEQYF | TGTGCCAGCTCGTTAGCGGGAGTGGGAAACGAGCAGTACTTC
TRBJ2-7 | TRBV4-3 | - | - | CASSPDRSGSYEQYF | TGCGCCAGCAGCCCCGACAGGTCGGGCTCCTACGAGCAGTACTTC
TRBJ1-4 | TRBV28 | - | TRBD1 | CASSLPGQGIEKLFF | TGTGCCAGCAGTTTGCCGGGACAGGGAATCGAAAAACTGTTTTTT
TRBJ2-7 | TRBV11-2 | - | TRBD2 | CASSLMWGGILGEQYF | TGTGCCAGCAGCTTAATGTGGGGGGGGATTTTAGGCGAGCAGTACTTC
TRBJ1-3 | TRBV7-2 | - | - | CASSSGHSGNTIYF | TGTGCCAGCAGCTCAGGCCATTCTGGAAACACCATATATTTT
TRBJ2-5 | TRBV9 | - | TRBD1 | CASSDGDSKETQYF | TGTGCCAGCAGCGACGGGGACAGCAAGGAGACCCAGTACTTC
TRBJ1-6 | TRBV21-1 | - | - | CASGAKRPIYNSPLHF | TGTGCCAGCGGGGCAAAAAGGCCGATCTATAATTCACCCCTCCACTTT
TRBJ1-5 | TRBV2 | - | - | CASRSGFQPQHF | TGTGCCAGCAGATCAGGGTTTCAGCCCCAGCATTTT
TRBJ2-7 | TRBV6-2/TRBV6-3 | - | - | CASSYGGGPPYEQYF | TGTGCCAGCAGTTATGGGGGGGGCCCCCCCTACGAGCAGTACTTC
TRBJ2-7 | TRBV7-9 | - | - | CASSLGAGVYEQYF | TGTGCCAGCAGCTTGGGGGCAGGAGTCTACGAGCAGTACTTC
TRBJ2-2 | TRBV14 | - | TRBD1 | CASSPDREITGELFF | TGTGCCAGCAGCCCGGACAGGGAGATCACCGGGGAGCTGTTTTTT
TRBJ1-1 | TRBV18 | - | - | CASSPRTAMNTEAFF | TGTGCCAGCTCACCACGGACAGCCATGAACACTGAAGCTTTCTTT
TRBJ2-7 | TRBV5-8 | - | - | CASSLARGTYEQYF | TGTGCCAGCAGCTTGGCGCGGGGAACCTACGAGCAGTACTTC
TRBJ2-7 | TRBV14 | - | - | CASSQDWLAREQYF | TGTGCCAGCAGCCAAGATTGGCTAGCTCGCGAGCAGTACTTC
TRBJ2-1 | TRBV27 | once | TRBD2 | CASSSPLAGGPSSYNEQFF | TGTGCCAGCAGTTCACCACTAGCGGGAGGGCCCAGCTCCTACAATGAGCAGTTCTTC
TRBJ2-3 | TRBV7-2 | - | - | CASSQGRGTSTDTQYF | TGTGCCAGCAGCCAGGGCAGAGGAACTAGCACAGATACGCAGTATTTT
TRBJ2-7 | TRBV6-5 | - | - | CASTRDNSYEQYF | TGTGCCAGCACGAGGGACAATTCCTACGAGCAGTACTTC
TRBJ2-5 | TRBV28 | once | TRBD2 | CASSSGSAGIRTQYF | TGTGCCAGCAGCTCAGGATCAGCGGGAATTCGGACCCAGTACTTC